Reported below is one T cell receptor (beta chain). The data originate from a study of blood T cell repertoires in COVID-19. The V end lost 7 bases, the J end lost 5 bases, and 18 bases lay between the germline ends. This CDR3 region has 15 residues. Looked up from germline, CDR1 is SEHNR and CDR2 is FQNEAQ (reference sequence). The repertoire was sequenced with immunoSEQ multiplex PCR; TCRdb's copy has only in-frame clones and lacks some. The sample contains about 230,000 clones, 84% of which appear only once. The specimen was peripheral blood. The genes are TRBV7-9 and TRBJ2-1, with D possibly matching TRBD2 (7 bases). The sequence came from a man between 40 and 49 years old who had recovered from COVID-19. CDR3 coding DNA: TGTGCCAGCATCCTCGGCGGGGGCAGCGACAATGAGCAGTTCTTC. Residues: CASILGGGSDNEQFF.